What follows are 9 T cell receptor beta chains derived from one specimen sequenced in a study of cytomegalovirus exposure and HLA in healthy donors. With 60 Vbeta and 13 Jbeta primers, the PCR was carried out. Assay: immunoSEQ multiplex PCR; the TCRdb copy retains only in-frame clones and omits some. Altogether around 150,000 clones are present, approximately 72% being singletons, with the ten largest covering 6.5%. Material for sequencing was PBMCs. The receptors were sampled from a woman aged 55-69 years in good health and CMV-seronegative.

This clone was counted between two and nine times. The chain combines TRBV5-8 with TRBJ1-1, with D possibly matching TRBD1 (5 bases). The germline CDR1 and CDR2 sequences are SGHTS and YDEGEE. V gave up 2 bases and J gave up 9 bases, with 8 bases separating them. This CDR3 has 11 amino acids. Written as DNA, the CDR3 is TGTGCCAGCAGCTTCGGGGGAAAAGCTTTCTTT. Its protein is CASSFGGKAFF.

This clone appeared a few times. V gene TRBV18 combines with J gene TRBJ2-7, with 7 nucleotides matching TRBD1. V trimming: 2 bases; J trimming: 3 bases; junction bases outside the gene matches: 4. This CDR3 has 14 residues. Germline V gene sequence: CDR1 KGHSH, CDR2 LQKENI. This chain's CDR3 is CASSPAGGGYEQYF. The CDR3, as DNA: TGTGCCAGCTCACCAGCAGGGGGTGGCTACGAGCAGTACTTC. The variable domain in full, with the rest retrieved from reference TRBV18 and TRBJ2-7, is NAGVMQNPRHLVRRRGQEARLRCSPMKGHSHVYWYRQLPEEGLKFMVYLQKENIIDESGMPKERFSAEFPKEGPSILRIQQVVRGDSAAYFCASSPAGGGYEQYFGPGTRLTVT.

Concerning this clone: This sample includes further DNA sequences coding for the same CDR3. The chain uses TRBV7-2 and TRBJ2-7; no clear D. CDR1 is SGHTA, CDR2 FQGNSA, per germline. V was trimmed by 1 base and J by 2 bases, leaving 9 bases between them. CDR3 length equals 14 residues. The CDR3 is CASSLGSPPYEQYF. In DNA form, the CDR3 reads TGTGCCAGCAGCTTAGGGAGTCCTCCCTACGAGCAGTACTTC.

This clone was counted only a few times. This chain links TRBV7-9 with TRBJ2-3; no reliable D call. Looked up from germline, CDR1 is SEHNR and CDR2 is FQNEAQ (reference sequence). CDR3 length: 12 amino acids. Trimming removed 5 bases from V and 2 bases from J, with 5 bases in between. The CDR3 region is CASSGLTDTQYF. The CDR3 bases are TGTGCCAGCAGCGGGCTCACAGATACGCAGTATTTT.

This clone turned up a few times. The rearrangement uses TRBV6-4 and TRBJ2-7, with 8 bases lining up with TRBD1. Germline assignment: CDR1 MRHNA and CDR2 SNTAGT. The CDR3 spans 14 residues. The J segment lost 5 bases and the V segment lost 2 bases, leaving 5 bases of the junction unmatched. This CDR3 is CASSDRTGLNEQYF. CDR3 nucleotide sequence: TGTGCCAGCAGTGACCGGACAGGGCTAAACGAGCAGTACTTC.

V and J are TRBV9 and TRBJ1-1; 11 nucleotides align to TRBD1. Germline loops: CDR1 SGDLS, CDR2 YYNGEE. CDR3 length equals 16 residues. V was clipped by 3 bases and J by 0 bases; unmatched bases: 4. The CDR3 coding sequence is TGTGCCAGCAGCGACGGGACAGGGGGGATGAACACTGAAGCTTTCTTT. This codes for CASSDGTGGMNTEAFF.

The chain employs TRBV29-1 and TRBJ2-4; the match to TRBD1 covers 7 bases. The V segment lost 7 bases and the J segment 7 bases; nucleotides outside the gene matches: 10. The CDR3 contains 13 residues. Looked up from germline, CDR1 is SQVTM and CDR2 is ANQGSEA. Written as DNA, the CDR3 is TGCAGCGCTTCACTGACAGGGCTTAACATTCAGTACTTC. Its protein product is CSASLTGLNIQYF.

Points on this clone: Other nucleotide sequences from this sample produce the same CDR3. V is TRBV13 and J is TRBJ2-2, with 13 nucleotides matching TRBD2. The germline gives CDR1 PRHDT, CDR2 FYEKMQ (reference sequence). Trimming took 3 bases from V and 5 from J; bases not matched to a gene: 0. CDR3 length equals 15 residues. CDR3 DNA: TGTGCCAGCAGCTTGGGACTAGCGGGGACCGGGGAGCTGTTTTTT. It translates to CASSLGLAGTGELFF.

The chain has TRBV21-1 and TRBJ1-2; the table assigns TRBD1, which was not confirmed against the DNA. TRBV21-1 is a known pseudogene. The CDR3 is 15 residues long. The CDR3 loop is CASTQRQGINYGYTF. The DNA of the CDR3 is TGTGCCAGCACCCAACGACAGGGGATTAACTATGGCTACACCTTC.